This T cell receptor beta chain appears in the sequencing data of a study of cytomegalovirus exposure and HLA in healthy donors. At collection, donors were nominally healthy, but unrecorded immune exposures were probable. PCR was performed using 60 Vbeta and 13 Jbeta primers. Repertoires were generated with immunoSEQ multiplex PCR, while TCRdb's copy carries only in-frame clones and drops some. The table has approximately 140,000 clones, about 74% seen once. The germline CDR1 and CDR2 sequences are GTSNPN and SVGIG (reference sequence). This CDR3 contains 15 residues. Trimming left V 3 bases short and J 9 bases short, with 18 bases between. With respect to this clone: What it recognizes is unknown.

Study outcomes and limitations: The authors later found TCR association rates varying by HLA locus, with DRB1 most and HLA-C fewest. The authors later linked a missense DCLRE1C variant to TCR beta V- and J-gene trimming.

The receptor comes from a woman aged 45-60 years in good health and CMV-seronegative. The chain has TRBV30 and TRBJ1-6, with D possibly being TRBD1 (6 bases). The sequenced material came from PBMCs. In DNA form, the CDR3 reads TGTGCCTGGAGACAGCTAAAGGGACAAACTTCACCCCTCCACTTT. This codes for CAWRQLKGQTSPLHF.